Below, 15 T cell receptor beta chains from the same sample are listed, as sequenced in a study of CD8+ T cells in alopecia areata. Sequencing relied on a cDNA template that was reverse transcribed from extracted RNA. The table came from immunoSEQ multiplex PCR; TCRdb's copy has only in-frame clones and leaves some out. This table holds 150,000 to 200,000 clones, around 60% found once. Source: CD4+ T cells sorted from blood, taken at week 0. The source of these receptors is a human donor with alopecia areata.

The V and J genes are TRBV11-1 and TRBJ2-7; perhaps TRBD1 as D (6 bases). The V end lost 5 bases, the J end lost 5 bases, and 19 bases lay between the germline ends. Germline V gene data show CDR1 as SGHAT and CDR2 as FQDESV (reference sequence). The CDR3 spans 15 residues. Written as DNA, the CDR3 is TGTGCCAGCAGCCTCAGCAGGGGTCTTCTCGACGAGCAGTACTTC. Residues: CASSLSRGLLDEQYF.

The chain links TRBV6-5 to TRBJ2-5; D not resolved. The CDR3 is 14 amino acids. Germline V gives CDR1 MNHEY, CDR2 SVGAGI. Trimming pared 6 bases from V and 2 bases from J, leaving 13 bases between. The chain's CDR3 is CASRLQARQETQYF. In DNA form, the CDR3 reads TGTGCCAGCAGACTGCAGGCGCGGCAAGAGACCCAGTACTTC.

The rearrangement uses TRBV5-6 and TRBJ1-1; unclear D gene. The CDR3 loop spans 14 amino acids. Per germline, CDR1 SGHDT and CDR2 YYEEEE. V lost 0 bases, J lost 0 bases, and 6 bases lay in between. The CDR3 region has the DNA TGTGCCAGCAGCTTGGGACTGTTGAACACTGAAGCTTTCTTT. Amino acid sequence: CASSLGLLNTEAFF.

The rearrangement uses TRBV29-1 and TRBJ1-1; perhaps TRBD1 as D (6 bases). The CDR3 totals 14 residues. The V end was cut by 4 bases, the J end by 0 bases, with 12 bases between. Germline V gene sequence: CDR1 SQVTM, CDR2 ANQGSEA. The CDR3 nucleotides are TGCAGCGTTGGAAAACAGGGCTTGAACACTGAAGCTTTCTTT. Residues: CSVGKQGLNTEAFF.

This clone turned up a few times. The chain links TRBV27 to TRBJ2-7; TRBD1 agrees at 9 bases. Germline V gene sequence: CDR1 MNHEY, CDR2 SMNVEV (reference sequence). J lost 12 bases, V lost 5 bases, and 14 bases had no gene match. This CDR3 region has 14 residues. The CDR3 is CASSPRAYRGQPYF. The CDR3 region has the DNA TGTGCCAGCAGTCCCAGAGCTTACAGGGGGCAGCCGTACTTC.

The chain couples TRBV4-1 to TRBJ2-2; unclear D gene. This CDR3 contains 14 residues. The germline V gene has CDR1 MGHRA and CDR2 YSYEKL. V was clipped by 0 bases and J by 8 bases, with 10 bases between them. The CDR3 coding sequence is TGCGCCAGCAGCCAAGATGTAAGGTTTGGGGAGCTGTTTTTT. Its translation: CASSQDVRFGELFF.

The chain links TRBV23-1 to TRBJ1-6, with D possibly being TRBD1 (5 bases). TRBV23-1 is filed as an ORF, its function uncertain. Trimming removed 8 bases from V and 10 bases from J, with 27 bases in between. The CDR3 consists of 17 residues. The CDR3 reads CASPRGYRFMPQSPLHF. The CDR3 nucleotides are TGCGCCAGCCCTCGGGGGTACAGGTTCATGCCGCAATCACCCCTCCACTTT.

The genes are TRBV30 and TRBJ2-3; 7 bases align to TRBD1. Germline V gene sequence: CDR1 GTSNPN, CDR2 SVGIG (reference sequence). The CDR3 contains 14 residues. J gave up 1 base and V 1 base, and 2 bases lay outside the gene matches. The CDR3 nucleotides are TGTGCCTGGAGTGCGACAGGGCGCACAGATACGCAGTATTTT. This sequence encodes CAWSATGRTDTQYF.

The CDR3: CASKSITDTQYF. CDR3 coding DNA: TGTGCCAGCAAGTCGATCACAGATACGCAGTATTTT. The chain links TRBV9 to TRBJ2-3; D is ambiguous. Germline V gives CDR1 SGDLS, CDR2 YYNGEE. CDR3 length equals 12 residues. The germline V and J ends were trimmed by 6 bases and 2 bases, with 7 bases remaining between them.

CDR3 sequence reads: CASSLDPLTQYF. DNA of the CDR3: TGTGCCAGCAGCTTAGACCCATTGACCCAGTACTTC. V and J are TRBV11-1 and TRBJ2-5; D unresolved. Looked up from germline, CDR1 is SGHAT and CDR2 is FQDESV (reference sequence). V was clipped by 1 base and J by 7 bases, with 7 bases between them. The CDR3 runs to 12 residues. Full variable domain (missing parts from reference TRBV11-1 and TRBJ2-5): EAEVAQSPRYKITEKSQAVAFWCDPISGHATLYWYRQILGQGPELLVQFQDESVVDDSQLPKDRFSAERLKGVDSTLKIQPAELGDSAMYLCASSLDPLTQYFGPGTRLLVL.

This clone was seen only once. The J gene is TRBJ1-1, the V gene TRBV29-1; D is undetermined. The CDR3 has 13 residues. Germline V gene data show CDR1 as SQVTM and CDR2 as ANQGSEA. Trimming removed 2 bases at V and 0 bases at J, with 7 bases between. CDR3 sequence: CSVEITVNTEAFF. For the CDR3, the DNA is TGCAGCGTTGAAATCACAGTGAACACTGAAGCTTTCTTT.

The chain carries TRBV5-1 and TRBJ1-1; D gene uncertain. V lost 0 bases and J lost 4, with 10 bases in between. Germline CDR1 SGHRS, CDR2 YFSETQ. The CDR3 covers 14 residues. CDR3 nucleotides: TGCGCCAGCAGCTTGGCCTTTGGGAGCACTGAAGCTTTCTTT. Its protein is CASSLAFGSTEAFF.

This chain uses TRBV29-1 with TRBJ2-7, with TRBD1 matching 8 bases. The CDR3 is made up of 15 amino acids. Germline CDR1 reads SQVTM; CDR2 reads ANQGSEA. V shed 7 bases and J 2 bases; nucleotides not matched to a gene: 13. The CDR3: CSARTGRTSTYEQYF. CDR3 bases: TGCAGCGCTAGGACAGGGAGAACCTCAACCTACGAGCAGTACTTC.

The chain uses TRBV29-1 and TRBJ2-1, with 7 bases fitting TRBD2. The CDR3 covers 14 residues. The germline V gene encodes CDR1 SQVTM and CDR2 ANQGSEA. J was trimmed by 8 bases and V by 7 bases; bases with no gene match: 14. The CDR3 coding sequence is TGCAGCGGAGCTAGGGGCGGGGGAGTCGATGAGCAGTTCTTC. Protein: CSGARGGGVDEQFF.

This clone was recorded a few times. This chain connects TRBV7-9 to TRBJ2-7, with unresolved D. CDR3 size: 11 residues. The V and J ends lost 1 base and 5 bases respectively, with 3 bases between them. The V gene's germline CDR1 is SEHNR and CDR2 FQNEAQ (reference sequence). CDR3 region: CASSLVDEQYF. CDR3 nucleotides: TGTGCCAGCAGCTTAGTGGACGAGCAGTACTTC. Complete variable domain (other parts from reference TRBV7-9 and TRBJ2-7): DTGVSQNPRHKITKRGQNVTFRCDPISEHNRLYWYRQTLGQGPEFLTYFQNEAQLEKSRLLSDRFSAERPKGSFSTLEIQRTEQGDSAMYLCASSLVDEQYFGPGTRLTVT.